The present TCR beta chain was sequenced within a study of blood T cell repertoires in COVID-19. Those enrolled, adults aged roughly 18 to 90 years, came from some 23 US areas. Assignments of participants to cohorts depended upon their own reported clinical history. The CDR3 runs to 13 residues. Germline-derived CDR1 and CDR2 are MNHEY and SVGAGI. J gave up 4 bases and V 9 bases, and 5 bases lay outside the gene matches. In the original workflow: Reference gene primer amplification in the assay estimated nucleated cell counts. The protocol was immunoSEQ multiplex PCR, while the TCRdb copy is restricted to in-frame clones and leaves out a portion. V and J calls and clone size come straight from that table; D and trimming were deduced from the DNA. The sample consists of 350,000 to 400,000 clones, 88% of them appearing once.

The receptor comes from a woman between 25 and 40 years old with acute COVID-19. V gene TRBV6-5 combines with J gene TRBJ1-5; 8 nucleotides align to TRBD1. The sequenced sample was PBMCs or T cells enriched from blood (not recorded which). The CDR3 DNA reads TGTGCCAGTCAGGGGGCAAAGAATCAGCCCCAGCATTTT. Its protein is CASQGAKNQPQHF.